A single sample gave rise to the 22 T cell receptor beta chains below, sequenced in a study of T cell repertoires in cytomegalovirus infection. TCRdb analysed the reads with MiXCR anew, one entry per CDR3 protein. The sample consists of approximately 180,000 distinct CDR3 sequences, roughly 9% of them appearing once. The sample consisted of PBMCs. All receptors derive from a human donor in good health (CMV status not recorded). Some clones in this sample may be carry-over from other donors' samples.

In its sample, this clonotype was seen many times. The chain employs TRBV7-3 and TRBJ2-1; TRBD1 matches 9 bases. Trimming cost V 2 bases and J 8 bases; bases outside gene matches: 25. The CDR3 runs 21 residues. The germline V gene has CDR1 SGHTA and CDR2 FQGTGA. CDR3 protein: CASSLPPRPRTGTGNLDEQFF. The CDR3 coding sequence is TGTGCCAGCAGCTTACCGCCCCGCCCACGGACCGGGACAGGGAACCTCGATGAGCAGTTCTTC.

The DNA for the CDR3 is TGTGCCAGCTCACCAAGCGGGGGGCCAAAGAACACTGAAGCTTTCTTT. Translation gives CASSPSGGPKNTEAFF. The V gene is TRBV18, the J gene TRBJ1-1, with D possibly matching TRBD1 (6 bases). Germline V gives CDR1 KGHSH, CDR2 LQKENI. The germline V and J ends were trimmed by 2 bases and 1 base, with 14 bases remaining between them. The CDR3 sequence is 16 residues long.

This clonotype turned up a few times. CDR3 in amino acids: CSVELAGSAYEQYF. In nucleotides, the CDR3 is TGCAGCGTAGAACTAGCGGGTTCCGCCTACGAGCAGTACTTC. V usage is TRBV29-1 and J usage is TRBJ2-7, with 9 bases matching TRBD2. Looked up from germline, CDR1 is SQVTM and CDR2 is ANQGSEA. V was clipped by 6 bases and J by 2 bases; unmatched bases: 8. There are 14 residues in the CDR3.

This clonotype was counted ten times or more. This chain links TRBV7-2 with TRBJ1-5, with no clear D. Germline CDR1 SGHTA, CDR2 FQGNSA. This CDR3 spans 15 amino acids. V lost 1 base to trimming and J lost 0 bases, with 7 bases between them. The CDR3 is CASSLDGHSNQPQHF. DNA for the CDR3: TGTGCCAGCAGCTTAGACGGCCATAGCAATCAGCCCCAGCATTTT.

The V call is TRBV28, the J call TRBJ1-4; the D is unclear. Germline V lookup: CDR1 MDHEN, CDR2 SYDVKM. V lost 1 base and J lost 4, with 4 bases in between. The CDR3 spans 13 residues. CDR3 nucleotides: TGTGCCAGCAGTTTATACAGTAATGAAAAACTGTTTTTT. This sequence encodes CASSLYSNEKLFF. The complete variable domain, with remaining parts taken from reference TRBV28 and TRBJ1-4, reads DVKVTQSSRYLVKRTGEKVFLECVQDMDHENMFWYRQDPGLGLRLIYFSYDVKMKEKGDIPEGYSVSREKKERFSLILESASTNQTSMYLCASSLYSNEKLFFGSGTQLSVL.

This clonotype was counted at least ten times. The chain has TRBV28 and TRBJ1-2; 10 bases fit TRBD1. With 2 bases clipped from V and 12 bases from J, the junction kept 12 bases outside the gene matches. This CDR3 has 15 residues. Germline CDR1 MDHEN, CDR2 SYDVKM. The CDR3 DNA follows: TGTGCCAGCAGTTTACGAAATCGACAGGGGGCTGAGCACACCTTC. Translating gives CASSLRNRQGAEHTF.

This clonotype was detected only a few times. CDR3 sequence reads: CASSPDRGANSPLHF. As DNA, the CDR3 is TGTGCCAGCAGCCCGGACAGGGGGGCTAATTCACCCCTCCACTTT. This chain uses TRBV7-2 with TRBJ1-6; TRBD1 matches 10 bases. The germline gives CDR1 SGHTA, CDR2 FQGNSA. Trimming at V came to 5 bases and at J to 6 bases, leaving 4 bases not matched to a gene. The CDR3 is 15 amino acids.

The V call is TRBV7-2, the J call TRBJ2-2; D tentatively fits TRBD1 or TRBD2 (7 bases each). CDR1 is SGHTA, CDR2 FQGNSA, per germline. CDR3 length equals 15 residues. V was cut by 2 bases and J by 7 bases, with 14 bases left in between. CDR3: CASSLRGGDSGELFF. CDR3 DNA: TGTGCCAGCAGCTTACGTGGGGGGGACAGCGGGGAGCTGTTTTTT.

This clonotype was picked up a small number of times. The rearrangement uses TRBV6-5 and TRBJ1-1; no clear D gene. Trimming shortened V by 0 bases and J by 4 bases, and 12 bases separated the two germline ends. The CDR3 covers 15 residues. CDR1 and CDR2 from the germline V gene are MNHEY and SVGAGI. CDR3 in amino acids: CASSYSATRATEAFF. The CDR3 DNA reads as TGTGCCAGCAGTTACTCCGCGACCCGGGCCACTGAAGCTTTCTTT.

This clonotype was recorded at least ten times. J is TRBJ1-3 and V is TRBV7-2, with 7 bases lining up with TRBD1. The germline gives CDR1 SGHTA, CDR2 FQGNSA. The V segment lost 4 bases and the J segment 4 bases; nucleotides outside the gene matches: 10. The CDR3 is made up of 16 amino acids. The CDR3 sequence: CASSSPTGVGGNTIYF. In nucleotides, the CDR3 is TGTGCCAGCAGCTCCCCTACAGGGGTGGGAGGAAACACCATATATTTT.

This clonotype occurred many times. The V call is TRBV20-1, the J call TRBJ2-5; 9 positions agree with TRBD1. Looked up from germline, CDR1 is DFQATT and CDR2 is SNEGSKA (reference sequence). The CDR3 is made up of 14 amino acids. The V segment lost 5 bases and the J segment 5 bases; nucleotides outside the gene matches: 9. The CDR3 loop reads CSASPGTGYETQYF. The DNA of the CDR3 is TGCAGTGCTTCTCCCGGGACAGGGTATGAGACCCAGTACTTC.

This clonotype was picked up many times. CDR3 nucleotides: TGTGCCAGCAGCTTAGATCATGGCCAAGAGACCCAGTACTTC. The encoded protein is CASSLDHGQETQYF. The chain recombines TRBV7-2 with TRBJ2-5; the D is unclear. Per the germline V gene, CDR1 is SGHTA and CDR2 is FQGNSA. V lost 1 base to trimming and J lost 1 base, with 7 bases between them. The CDR3 contains 14 residues.

Concerning this clonotype itself: A much more abundant neighbour one base away suggests this may be a read error. The chain links TRBV5-1 to TRBJ1-1, with unresolved D. Germline V lookup: CDR1 SGHRS, CDR2 YFSETQ. The CDR3 loop spans 16 amino acids. CDR3 loop: CANSLGLPQANTEAFF. CDR3 in DNA: TGCGCCAACAGCTTGGGCTTACCTCAGGCGAACACTGAAGCTTTCTTT.

The chain combines TRBV7-2 with TRBJ2-1; unclear D gene. Germline V gene sequence: CDR1 SGHTA, CDR2 FQGNSA. This CDR3 spans 13 amino acids. Trimming left V 4 bases short and J 7 bases short, with 11 bases between. CDR3 in amino acids: CASSSYLENEQFF. In DNA form, the CDR3 reads TGTGCCAGCAGCTCTTATTTAGAAAATGAGCAGTTCTTC.

This clonotype showed up many times. The rearrangement links TRBV7-8 to TRBJ2-7; 9 nucleotides agree with TRBD1. Germline lookup yields CDR1 SGHVS and CDR2 FQNEAQ. This CDR3 has 15 amino acids. The V gene end was trimmed by 5 bases and the J gene end by 1 base; junction bases not matched to a gene: 6. This CDR3 is CASSHRGTGSYEQYF. CDR3 sequence (DNA): TGTGCCAGCAGCCACCGGGGGACAGGGTCCTACGAGCAGTACTTC.

This rearrangement joins TRBV7-2 to TRBJ2-7, with no clear D. V dropped 5 bases and J dropped 4 bases, with 9 bases sitting between them. Germline CDR1 and CDR2: SGHTA and FQGNSA. CDR3 size: 12 residues. The CDR3 here is CASSPDRYEQYF. Written as DNA, the CDR3 is TGTGCCAGCAGCCCCGACCGGTACGAGCAGTACTTC.

The chain links TRBV5-1 to TRBJ1-1, with D possibly TRBD1 on 6 matching bases. Germline lookup yields CDR1 SGHRS and CDR2 YFSETQ. The CDR3 sequence is 14 residues long. V was shortened by 0 bases and J by 3 bases, with 9 bases between the two germline ends. The CDR3 bases are TGCGCCAGCAGCTTGGAAAGGGGGGACACTGAAGCTTTCTTT. Translated: CASSLERGDTEAFF.

This clonotype was seen at least ten times. This chain connects TRBV7-6 to TRBJ2-1; D ambiguous. Germline CDR1 reads SGHVS; CDR2 reads FNYEAQ. V lost 5 bases and J lost 6, with 8 bases in between. The CDR3 length is 12 residues. Here the CDR3 reads CASSPGSNEQFF. In nucleotides, the CDR3 is TGTGCCAGCAGCCCCGGCTCCAATGAGCAGTTCTTC.

This clonotype was detected ten times or more. The V call is TRBV7-9, the J call TRBJ1-1; D remains ambiguous. CDR1 SEHNR and CDR2 FQNEAQ come from the germline V gene (reference sequence). The V end was cut by 5 bases, the J end by 0 bases, with 13 bases between. The CDR3 consists of 15 residues. The CDR3, as DNA: TGTGCCAGCAGCCACTCAGAAACCATGAACACTGAAGCTTTCTTT. As protein: CASSHSETMNTEAFF.

This clonotype was counted many times. V and J are TRBV20-1 and TRBJ2-1, with D possibly called TRBD1 or TRBD2 (5 bases each). Germline CDR1 is DFQATT and CDR2 is SNEGSKA (reference sequence). Trimming took off 6 bases at V and 8 bases at J, with 17 bases between the two ends. The CDR3 has 13 amino acids. The CDR3 DNA sequence: TGCAGTGCCCCGGGACCCTCGAGAGATGAGCAGTTCTTC. Translation gives CSAPGPSRDEQFF.

This clonotype was counted many times. The chain has TRBV2 and TRBJ2-7; 9 bases align to TRBD2. The CDR3 covers 13 residues. The V gene end was trimmed by 10 bases and the J gene end by 3 bases; junction bases not matched to a gene: 7. CDR1 and CDR2 from the germline V gene are SNHLY and FYNNEI. The CDR3 nucleotides are TGTGCCACCGCGGGGGGGAACCTCTACGAGCAGTACTTC. Its protein is CATAGGNLYEQYF. The full variable domain, its missing parts supplied by reference TRBV2 and TRBJ2-7, is EPEVTQTPSHQVTQMGQEVILRCVPISNHLYFYWYRQILGQKVEFLVSFYNNEISEKSEIFDDQFSVERPDGSNFTLKIRSTKLEDSAMYFCATAGGNLYEQYFGPGTRLTVT.

Only a few counts were recorded for this clonotype. The V and J genes are TRBV15 and TRBJ1-2, with 8 bases fitting TRBD1. The CDR3 loop spans 16 amino acids. J was trimmed by 8 bases and V by 0 bases; bases with no gene match: 11. CDR1 and CDR2 (germline): LNHNV, YYDKDF (reference sequence). Here the CDR3 reads CATSRDYTPGGHGYTF. CDR3 coding DNA: TGTGCCACCAGCAGAGACTACACCCCAGGGGGCCACGGCTACACCTTC.